Each of the 18 T cell receptor beta chains below was sequenced from the same sample in a study of shared clonotypes between healthy human individuals. The method was immunoSEQ multiplex PCR; TCRdb's version includes in-frame clones alone and lacks a portion of them. This table holds around 1,900,000 clones, roughly 93% found once. The naive CD8 fraction comprised CD45RO-negative cells positively selected for CCR7 and excluded terminally differentiated effector memory CD45RA+ cells. The material sequenced was naive CD8+ T cells from PBMCs. The receptors originated from a man aged 18 to 29 in good health. Some clones in this sample may be carry-over from other donors' samples.

The rearrangement joins TRBV6-1 to TRBJ2-5, with 7 bases matching TRBD1. The J call is in doubt because the DNA end fits TRBJ2-7 better. This CDR3 is built from 18 residues. Germline loops: CDR1 MNHNS, CDR2 SASEGT. The CDR3 here is CASSEFAGYGTESYEQYF. Written as DNA, the CDR3 is TGTGCCAGCAGTGAGTTCGCGGGCTACGGGACAGAGAGCTACGAGCAGTACTTC.

This clone has a handful of counts. The chain links TRBV6-1 to TRBJ1-2; tentatively, D is TRBD1 (5 bases). Trimming pared 3 bases from V and 4 bases from J, leaving 9 bases between. The CDR3 covers 13 residues. In germline, CDR1 is MNHNS, CDR2 SASEGT. In DNA form, the CDR3 reads TGTGCCAGCAGTGACGGGGGGTCCTATGGCTACACCTTC. This gives the protein CASSDGGSYGYTF.

This chain joins TRBV7-9 and TRBJ2-7, with a possible D match to TRBD2 (6 bases). Germline assignment: CDR1 SEHNR and CDR2 FQNEAQ (reference sequence). This CDR3 contains 13 residues. Trimming shortened V by 4 bases and J by 3 bases, and 10 bases separated the two germline ends. The CDR3 spells CASSSGLLYEQYF. The CDR3 DNA reads as TGTGCCAGCAGCTCAGGACTACTCTACGAGCAGTACTTC. Drawing the rest from reference TRBV7-9 and TRBJ2-7, the complete variable domain is DTGVSQNPRHKITKRGQNVTFRCDPISEHNRLYWYRQTLGQGPEFLTYFQNEAQLEKSRLLSDRFSAERPKGSFSTLEIQRTEQGDSAMYLCASSSGLLYEQYFGPGTRLTVT.

This clone was seen a few times. CDR3 coding DNA: TGTGCCAGAAGCTTGCCCTGGGACACTGAAGCTTTCTTT. It is translated as CARSLPWDTEAFF. The chain couples TRBV5-3 to TRBJ1-1; D is unclear. TRBV5-3 belongs to the ORF category, with a function that is uncertain. Trimming pared 1 base from V and 3 bases from J, leaving 7 bases between. The length of the CDR3 is 13 residues.

The chain has TRBV28 and TRBJ2-1, with D perhaps matching TRBD2 (6 bases). Germline CDR1 and CDR2: MDHEN and SYDVKM. V dropped 6 bases and J dropped 4 bases, with 10 bases sitting between them. The CDR3 totals 13 residues. In DNA, the CDR3 is TGTGCCAGCAGGCAAGCGGGTTACAATGAGCAGTTCTTC. Its protein is CASRQAGYNEQFF.

The genes are TRBV10-3 and TRBJ1-5, with 9 bases matching TRBD1. From germline, CDR1 is ENHRY and CDR2 SYGVKD. The CDR3 is 15 residues long. Trimming cost V 5 bases and J 7 bases; bases outside gene matches: 9. This CDR3 reads CAISSETGGIQPQHF. CDR3 DNA sequence: TGTGCCATCAGTTCGGAGACAGGGGGTATCCAGCCCCAGCATTTT.

J is TRBJ2-6 and V is TRBV7-9; TRBD1 matches at 7 bases. CDR3 length equals 16 residues. J lost 4 bases, V lost 5 bases, and 8 bases had no gene match. Germline V gives CDR1 SEHNR, CDR2 FQNEAQ (reference sequence). In nucleotides, the CDR3 is TGTGCCAGCAGCCCCCGACAGGGCGCGGGGGCCAACGTCCTGACTTTC. Encoded protein: CASSPRQGAGANVLTF.

The rearrangement uses TRBV28 and TRBJ2-7, with D perhaps given as TRBD1 or TRBD2 (5 bases each). Trimming shortened V by 4 bases and J by 3 bases, and 13 bases separated the two germline ends. CDR1 MDHEN and CDR2 SYDVKM come from the germline V gene. The CDR3 has 14 residues. As DNA, the CDR3 is TGTGCCAGCAGTTCTCTCCGGGACCTCTACGAGCAGTACTTC. Its protein product is CASSSLRDLYEQYF.

The genes are TRBV9 and TRBJ1-3; a weak D match, TRBD1 (6 bases). Germline V gene data show CDR1 as SGDLS and CDR2 as YYNGEE. The CDR3 extends over 16 amino acids. Trimming pared 7 bases from V and 0 bases from J, leaving 17 bases between. Written as DNA, the CDR3 is TGTGCCAGCGCAACGACAGGATTTAGCTCTGGAAACACCATATATTTT. Amino acid sequence: CASATTGFSSGNTIYF.

The V gene is TRBV15, the J gene TRBJ2-1, with a weak D call TRBD2 (6 bases). V was trimmed by 1 base and J by 7 bases, leaving 17 bases between them. The CDR3 covers 16 residues. CDR1 and CDR2 (germline): LNHNV, YYDKDF (reference sequence). CDR3 sequence: CATSRGGPGAGNEQFF. CDR3 sequence (DNA): TGTGCCACCAGCAGAGGTGGGCCGGGAGCCGGAAATGAGCAGTTCTTC.

The chain recombines TRBV9 with TRBJ2-5; perhaps TRBD1 as D (6 bases). V shed 3 bases and J shed 2 bases, with 14 bases lying between them. The CDR3 length is 15 residues. CDR1 and CDR2 from the germline V gene are SGDLS and YYNGEE. CDR3 loop: CASSGGQMLQETQYF. Here the CDR3 DNA reads TGTGCCAGCAGCGGTGGACAGATGCTACAAGAGACCCAGTACTTC.

As for this clone: Other DNA sequences in this sample translate to the same CDR3. V is TRBV9 and J is TRBJ2-1, with D tentatively TRBD1 or TRBD2 (6 bases each). Germline-derived CDR1 and CDR2 are SGDLS and YYNGEE. The CDR3 extends over 16 amino acids. V was clipped by 0 bases and J by 1 base, with 11 bases between them. The CDR3 loop is CASSVDGGRSYNEQFF. DNA of the CDR3: TGTGCCAGCAGCGTAGACGGGGGCAGATCCTACAATGAGCAGTTCTTC.

The rearrangement uses TRBV7-9 and TRBJ2-4; D possibly corresponds to TRBD2 (6 bases). CDR1 and CDR2 from the germline V gene are SEHNR and FQNEAQ (reference sequence). The CDR3 loop spans 15 amino acids. V was trimmed by 2 bases and J by 5 bases, leaving 13 bases between them. DNA of the CDR3: TGTGCCAGCAGCTTATCTGGGACTGACCAAAACATTCAGTACTTC. Translation: CASSLSGTDQNIQYF. Using reference TRBV7-9 and TRBJ2-4 for the parts outside the CDR3, the full variable domain is DTGVSQNPRHKITKRGQNVTFRCDPISEHNRLYWYRQTLGQGPEFLTYFQNEAQLEKSRLLSDRFSAERPKGSFSTLEIQRTEQGDSAMYLCASSLSGTDQNIQYFGAGTRLSVL.

V usage is TRBV29-1 and J usage is TRBJ1-2; 11 nucleotides match TRBD1. J gave up 0 bases and V 6 bases, and 3 bases lay outside the gene matches. Germline CDR1 reads SQVTM; CDR2 reads ANQGSEA. The CDR3 contains 14 residues. In nucleotides, the CDR3 is TGCAGCGTGGGACAGGGGGGCTCTAACTATGGCTACACCTTC. The encoded protein is CSVGQGGSNYGYTF.

V usage is TRBV11-2 and J usage is TRBJ2-7; no firm D call. Between the trimmed V and J ends, which lost 1 base and 4 bases, there was a span of 11 bases. Germline-derived CDR1 and CDR2 are SGHAT and FQNNGV. The length of the CDR3 is 14 residues. CDR3 loop: CASSLGKVSYEQYF. The DNA of the CDR3 is TGTGCCAGCAGCTTAGGAAAGGTGTCGTACGAGCAGTACTTC.

The chain uses TRBV5-1 and TRBJ2-3; 8 bases map to TRBD2. Trimming at V came to 0 bases and at J to 5 bases, leaving 5 bases not matched to a gene. This CDR3 comprises 15 residues. Per germline, CDR1 SGHRS and CDR2 YFSETQ. The CDR3 coding sequence is TGCGCCAGCAGCTTGGCCGGGGGGGCTAAAGATACGCAGTATTTT. This gives the protein CASSLAGGAKDTQYF.

V gene TRBV7-7 combines with J gene TRBJ2-5; D is possibly TRBD1 (6 bases). Between the trimmed V and J ends, which lost 2 bases and 2 bases, there was a span of 9 bases. The CDR3 has 14 residues. Germline V CDR1 and CDR2: SSHAT, FNYEAQ (reference sequence). The DNA for the CDR3 is TGTGCCAGCAGCTTAACAGGGCGGCAAGAGACCCAGTACTTC. This codes for CASSLTGRQETQYF.

This sequence joins TRBV10-3 and TRBJ2-1; 7 positions match TRBD1. This CDR3 has 14 amino acids. The J segment lost 3 bases and the V segment lost 6 bases, leaving 5 bases of the junction unmatched. Per germline, CDR1 ENHRY and CDR2 SYGVKD. CDR3 protein: CAIRTGTDYNEQFF. The DNA for the CDR3 is TGTGCCATCAGGACCGGGACAGACTACAATGAGCAGTTCTTC.